What follows is one TCR beta chain and its context. What antigen it recognizes has not been identified. Nothing much larger sits one base from this clone, and base qualities are not available. The CDR3 has 14 amino acids, counting the end cysteine and phenylalanine. The only DNA kept is the CDR3, 42 bases in frame from the first base. The germline V gene encodes CDR1 SGHDN and CDR2 FVKESK. The V and J ends are trimmed by 4 bases and 2 bases, leaving 9 bases between them. Each collaborating institution followed its own protocols to collect whole blood in K2EDTA tubes. For TCRbeta analysis, collaborator samples were shipped as frozen whole blood, as isolated PBMCs, or as DNA extracted from either sample type. These data belong to a study of blood T cell repertoires in COVID-19 (dated by TCRdb to about 2020). The study in broad terms: Samples covering the acute and convalescent phases of COVID-19 were provided by collaborators in the United States, Italy and Spain. The samples were drawn from the first 160 participants of the ongoing ImmuneRACE study and from some 1,300 subjects provided by 6 global collaborators. The dataset comprised deeply sampled blood TCRbeta repertoires from subjects exposed to, actively infected with, or recovered from COVID-19. The material from the prospective study consisted of cDNA or gDNA derived from T cells, B-cell-depleted T cells, or PBMCs. Nearly every sample came with metadata listing a de-identified subject ID, COVID-19 status, age in years and sex. The repertoires were released in a freely available public database intended as a resource for research on the immune response to SARS-CoV-2. HLA class I and class II types, where available, came from metadata supplied by the sample provider rather than from assay-based typing. General findings and caveats noted by the study authors: The quantity of clinical and demographic metadata differed by source and by participant and was supplied without curation.

The immunoSEQ Assay, a bias-controlled multiplex PCR, was used to amplify TCRbeta CDR3 regions from genomic DNA. As for the authors' bioinformatics: Nucleated cell counts per sample were estimated from amplification of reference gene primers within the assay. Sequence reads were collapsed and filtered to measure the absolute abundance of every unique TCRbeta CDR3 rearrangement. For each sample, productive Simpson clonality was calculated as the square root of Simpson's diversity index over productive rearrangements. TCRdb took this table from immuneACCESS and kept in-frame rearrangements with V and J called. Such tables lack part of the clones; where checked against another copy, unresolved V genes explain under half of the gap, and the rest is unexplained. V and J calls and clone size are those listed in that table; D and trimming were worked out from the DNA. A total of about 24,000 clones appear in this sample, approximately 88% of them only once. Approximately 30% of the sample is in the top ten clones.

Recombination joined TRBV14 with TRBJ1-3; the D gene is not confidently resolved. The TCR comes from a woman between 70 and 85 years old with active COVID-19. The sequencing input was peripheral blood. The CDR3 protein: CASSLRLTGNTIYF. The DNA sequence is given as TGTGCCAGCAGCCTGCGGCTCACTGGAAACACCATATATTTT. When the CDR3 is completed using the reference TRBV14 and TRBJ1-3 genes on either side, the full variable domain is EAGVTQFPSHSVIEKGQTVTLRCDPISGHDNLYWYRRVMGKEIKFLLHFVKESKQDESGMPNNRFLAERTGGTYSTLKVQPAELEDSGVYFCASSLRLTGNTIYFGEGSWLTVV.